This T cell receptor (beta chain) is drawn from a study of blood T cell repertoires in COVID-19. Study-level information: COVID-19 samples collected from the United States, Italy and Spain covered acute and convalescent phases.

The junction had 2 bases not matched to a gene; V was cut back by 0 bases and J by 3 bases. Germline CDR1 and CDR2: SGHRS and YFSETQ. The CDR3 is made up of 14 amino acids. Profiled with immunoSEQ multiplex PCR; TCRdb holds only in-frame clones, not every one. The table includes some 390,000 clones, about 89% detected once. With respect to this clone: Within the sample, other DNA sequences also encode this same CDR3.

This TCR came from a woman aged 55-69 years with COVID-19, enrolled during active disease. The gene calls are TRBV5-1 and TRBJ2-7; 8 positions agree with TRBD1. Input material: peripheral blood. The CDR3 nucleotides are TGCGCCAGCAGCTTGGGACAGGGGATCTACGAGCAGTACTTC. This codes for CASSLGQGIYEQYF. The variable domain in full, completed from reference TRBV5-1 and TRBJ2-7, reads KAGVTQTPRYLIKTRGQQVTLSCSPISGHRSVSWYQQTPGQGLQFLFEYFSETQRNKGNFPGRFSGRQFSNSRSEMNVSTLELGDSALYLCASSLGQGIYEQYFGPGTRLTVT.